This T cell receptor (beta chain) was sequenced during a study of blood T cells in healthy people across ages (dated by TCRdb to the mid-2010s). In terms of the full investigation: In model experiments, template switching captured about one uniquely barcoded TCR beta cDNA molecule for every two T cells. Using deep sequencing normalized with unique cDNA molecular identifiers, the study measured how TCR beta repertoire diversity changes with age. Two additional independent replicas of 1 million unique cDNA reads from the same blood draw were analyzed for two donors (one aged 18 to 30 and one aged 80 or older). The donors were split into four age groups: young (average 16 years), middle-aged (nearly 40), aged (62) and long-lived (under 90). To avoid experimental bias, donors of different ages were randomly spread across the sequencing lanes. General conclusions and limits of the study: Donor CMV infection status was unknown, potentially confounding age-related changes in expanded clonotypes. Observed TCR beta diversity per million T cells fell roughly linearly with age, and a significant reduction was already apparent by age around 39. The long-lived group showed more naive CD4+ T cells, fewer expanded clones and increased TCR diversity than the aged group, suggesting age selection. Estimates of total diversity from one million sequenced T cells were regarded as lower bounds and underestimates. A strong correlation was found between observed TCR beta diversity and the percentage of naive T cells measured by flow cytometry. Since profiling was done on bulk unsorted PBMCs, naive and antigen-experienced compartments could not be conclusively compared.

As regards this clonotype: Its antigen remains undetermined. No clone much larger than this one lies a single base away; base qualities are absent.

Libraries were made using 5' RACE. This sample was sequenced with an Illumina HiSeq 2500. A second PCR of about 7 to 12 cycles was run with a J-beta primer mix and a sample-barcoded 5' primer. A unique molecular identifier was introduced onto each TCR beta cDNA molecule by a template-switch 5' adaptor carrying 12 random nucleotides. Each sample yielded at least 3 million CDR3-containing paired-end reads. All of the RNA was converted into first-strand cDNA using the Mint cDNA synthesis kit, with a TRBC-specific oligonucleotide serving as the primer. After uracil-DNA glycosylase treatment, a first 18-cycle PCR used universal primers M1SS and BC2_uni_R on all cDNA. Turning to the authors' computational methods: For normalization, 1 million high-quality reads, each with a distinct molecular identifier, were randomly selected from each sample. Instead of being binned into consensus sequences, reads that shared molecular identifiers were thrown out. MiTCR, run with a Q25 quality threshold and the strictest error-elimination algorithm, handled CDR3 identification, clonotype clustering and error correction. A nonparametric unseen species model with Euler transformation was used to estimate a lower bound on total TCR beta diversity. The public reads were quality trimmed at Q25 with fastp and then assembled into clones with MiXCR by TCRdb, keeping productive beta chains. Here each entry gathers all rows of one CDR3 protein and keeps the most common genes and DNA. These V and J calls derive from TCRdb rather than the authors' analysis. The sample table contains approximately 770,000 distinct CDR3 sequences; only one count was recorded for roughly 64% of them. About 20% of the sample is held by the ten biggest clonotypes.

Systemically healthy Caucasian individuals from Russia, 35 to 50 in total and aged about 6 to 90 years, were included as donors. Ten milliliters of peripheral blood were drawn from each donor into EDTA-treated Vacutainer tubes. PBMCs were isolated by Ficoll-Paque density-gradient centrifugation, with at least 6.5 million obtained per sample. Total RNA, at least 6 micrograms per sample, was extracted from PBMCs with Trizol reagent. The percentages of naive CD45RAhigh/CD27high T cells were determined by flow cytometry on a PBMC aliquot from every donor. From its cysteine to its phenylalanine, the CDR3 spans 12 amino acids. Just the 36-base CDR3 DNA is kept, in frame starting at base 1. As encoded in the germline V gene (reference sequence), CDR1 is DFQATT while CDR2 is SNEGSKA.

The sequence is built from TRBV20-1 and TRBJ2-3; the D gene could be TRBD1 or TRBD2, each one agreeing over 5 bases. The TCR was taken from a man aged 25 to 45 in good health. The sequenced material came from blood. The DNA sequence is given as TGCAGCTCTTTGGGGGACACAGATACGCAGTATTTT. Its product reads: CSSLGDTDTQYF.